This TCR beta chain was identified in a study of blood T cell repertoires in COVID-19. Study-wide background: COVID-19 samples from acute and convalescent phases originated in the United States, Italy and Spain.

The germline V and J ends were trimmed by 3 bases and 4 bases, with 8 bases remaining between them. The CDR3 loop spans 13 amino acids. Germline CDR1 reads SGHNT; CDR2 reads YYREEE (reference sequence). Repertoires were generated with immunoSEQ multiplex PCR, while TCRdb's copy carries only in-frame clones and drops some. The table includes approximately 93,000 clones, 55% to 75% detected once. The receptor's source is a woman older than 75 with acute or convalescent COVID-19. The chain uses TRBV5-4 and TRBJ1-3; D gene ambiguous. The sequenced material came from peripheral blood. The chain's CDR3 is CASSSSSGNTIYF. In DNA form, the CDR3 reads TGTGCCAGCAGCTCATCAAGCGGAAACACCATATATTTT.